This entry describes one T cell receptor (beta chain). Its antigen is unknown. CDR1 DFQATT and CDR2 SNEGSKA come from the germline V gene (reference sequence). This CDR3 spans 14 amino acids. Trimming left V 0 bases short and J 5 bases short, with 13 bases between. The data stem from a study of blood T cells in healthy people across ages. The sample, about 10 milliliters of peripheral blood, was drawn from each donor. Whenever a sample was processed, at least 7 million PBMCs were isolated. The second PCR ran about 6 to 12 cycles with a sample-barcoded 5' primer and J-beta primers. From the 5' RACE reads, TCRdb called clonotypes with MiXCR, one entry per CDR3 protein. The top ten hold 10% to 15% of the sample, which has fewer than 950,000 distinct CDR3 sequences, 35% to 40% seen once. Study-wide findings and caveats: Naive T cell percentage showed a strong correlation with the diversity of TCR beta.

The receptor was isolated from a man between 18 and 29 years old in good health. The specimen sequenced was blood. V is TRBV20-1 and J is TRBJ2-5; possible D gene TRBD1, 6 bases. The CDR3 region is CSARDHAGVETQYF. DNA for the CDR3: TGCAGTGCTAGAGATCATGCAGGGGTGGAGACCCAGTACTTC.